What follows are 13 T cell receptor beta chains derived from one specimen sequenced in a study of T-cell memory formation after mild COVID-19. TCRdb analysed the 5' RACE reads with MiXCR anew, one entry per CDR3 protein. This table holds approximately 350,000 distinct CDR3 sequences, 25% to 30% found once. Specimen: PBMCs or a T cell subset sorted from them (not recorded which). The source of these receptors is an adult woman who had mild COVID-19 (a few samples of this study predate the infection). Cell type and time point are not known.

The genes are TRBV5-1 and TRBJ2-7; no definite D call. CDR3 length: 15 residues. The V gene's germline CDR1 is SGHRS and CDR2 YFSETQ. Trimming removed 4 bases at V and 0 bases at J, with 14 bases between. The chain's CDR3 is CASSPPRAVSYEQYF. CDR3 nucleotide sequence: TGCGCCAGCAGCCCTCCTAGGGCAGTCTCCTACGAGCAGTACTTC. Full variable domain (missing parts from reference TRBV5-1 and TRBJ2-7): KAGVTQTPRYLIKTRGQQVTLSCSPISGHRSVSWYQQTPGQGLQFLFEYFSETQRNKGNFPGRFSGRQFSNSRSEMNVSTLELGDSALYLCASSPPRAVSYEQYFGPGTRLTVT.

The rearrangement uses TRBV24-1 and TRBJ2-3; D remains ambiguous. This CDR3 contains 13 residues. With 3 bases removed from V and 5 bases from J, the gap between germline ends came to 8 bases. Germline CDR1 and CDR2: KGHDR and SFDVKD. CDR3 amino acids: CATSDQLIDTQYF. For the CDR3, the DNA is TGTGCCACCAGTGATCAGCTGATAGATACGCAGTATTTT.

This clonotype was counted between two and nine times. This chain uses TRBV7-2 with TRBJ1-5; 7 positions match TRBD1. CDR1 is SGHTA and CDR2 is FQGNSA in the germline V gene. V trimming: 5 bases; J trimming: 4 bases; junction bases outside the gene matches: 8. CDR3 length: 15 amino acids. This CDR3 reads CASSPGQVGNQPQHF. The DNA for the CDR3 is TGTGCCAGCAGCCCCGGACAGGTTGGGAATCAGCCCCAGCATTTT. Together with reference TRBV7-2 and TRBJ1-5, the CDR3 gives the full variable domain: GAGVSQSPSNKVTEKGKDVELRCDPISGHTALYWYRQSLGQGLEFLIYFQGNSAPDKSGLPSDRFSAERTGGSVSTLTIQRTQQEDSAVYLCASSPGQVGNQPQHFGDGTRLSIL.

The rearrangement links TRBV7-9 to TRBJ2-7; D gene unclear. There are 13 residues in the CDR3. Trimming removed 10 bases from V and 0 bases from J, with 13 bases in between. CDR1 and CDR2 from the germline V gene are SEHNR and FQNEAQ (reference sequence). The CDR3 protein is CAIRSGTSYEQYF. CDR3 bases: TGTGCCATCCGCTCGGGTACCTCCTACGAGCAGTACTTC.

Written as DNA, the CDR3 is TGTGCCACCAGTGATCCCAGGGGGCGCCAAGAGACCCAGTACTTC. It yields the protein CATSDPRGRQETQYF. The chain couples TRBV24-1 to TRBJ2-5, with 8 bases identical to TRBD1. This CDR3 spans 15 amino acids. The germline V gene encodes CDR1 KGHDR and CDR2 SFDVKD. V lost 3 bases, J lost 1 base, and 3 bases stayed unmatched.

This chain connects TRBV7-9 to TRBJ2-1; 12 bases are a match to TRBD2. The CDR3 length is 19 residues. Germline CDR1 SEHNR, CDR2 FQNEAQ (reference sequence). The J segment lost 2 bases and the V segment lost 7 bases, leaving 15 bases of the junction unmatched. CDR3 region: CASTVYLGLAGMTYNEQFF. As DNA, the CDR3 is TGTGCCAGCACCGTATATCTTGGACTAGCGGGGATGACCTACAATGAGCAGTTCTTC.

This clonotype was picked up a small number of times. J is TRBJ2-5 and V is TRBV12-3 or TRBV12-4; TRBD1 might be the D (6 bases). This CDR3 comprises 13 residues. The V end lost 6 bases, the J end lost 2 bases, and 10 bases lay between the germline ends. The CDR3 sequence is CASSRQEQETQYF. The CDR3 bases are TGTGCCAGCAGCAGACAGGAACAAGAGACCCAGTACTTC.

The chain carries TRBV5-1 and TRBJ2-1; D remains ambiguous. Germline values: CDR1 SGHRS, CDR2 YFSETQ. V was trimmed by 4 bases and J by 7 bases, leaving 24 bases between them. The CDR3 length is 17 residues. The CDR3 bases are TGCGCCAGCAGCCCGACCGATGGAAGTGTATACTTGAATGAGCAGTTCTTC. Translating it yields CASSPTDGSVYLNEQFF.

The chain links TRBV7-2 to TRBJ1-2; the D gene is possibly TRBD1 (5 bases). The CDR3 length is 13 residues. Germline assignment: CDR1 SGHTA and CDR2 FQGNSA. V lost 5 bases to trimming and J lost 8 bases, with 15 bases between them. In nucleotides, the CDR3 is TGTGCCAGCAGCCCGGACATGGCGAGGGGCTACACCTTC. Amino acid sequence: CASSPDMARGYTF.

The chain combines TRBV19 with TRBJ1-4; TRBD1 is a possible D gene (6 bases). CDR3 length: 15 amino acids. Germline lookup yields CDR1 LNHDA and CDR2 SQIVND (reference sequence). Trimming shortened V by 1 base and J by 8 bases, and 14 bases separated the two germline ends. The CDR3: CASSIGGRGKEKLFF. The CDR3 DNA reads TGTGCCAGTAGTATAGGTGGCAGGGGAAAGGAAAAACTGTTTTTT.

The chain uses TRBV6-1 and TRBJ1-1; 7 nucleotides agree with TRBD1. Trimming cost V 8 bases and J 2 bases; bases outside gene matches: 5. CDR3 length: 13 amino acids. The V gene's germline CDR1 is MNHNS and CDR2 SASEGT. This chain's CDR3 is CASGGGRNTEAFF. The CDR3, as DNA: TGTGCCAGCGGAGGGGGCAGAAACACTGAAGCTTTCTTT.

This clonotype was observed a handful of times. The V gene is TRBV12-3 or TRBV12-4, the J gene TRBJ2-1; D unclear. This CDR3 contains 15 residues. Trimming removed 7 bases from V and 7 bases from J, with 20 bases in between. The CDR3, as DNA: TGTGCCAGCACCTCCCCCTTGACCGCACTGAATGAGCAGTTCTTC. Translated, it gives CASTSPLTALNEQFF.

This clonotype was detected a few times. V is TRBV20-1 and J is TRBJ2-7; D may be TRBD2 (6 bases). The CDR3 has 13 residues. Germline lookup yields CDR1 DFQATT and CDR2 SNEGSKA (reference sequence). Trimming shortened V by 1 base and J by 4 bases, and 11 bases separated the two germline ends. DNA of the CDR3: TGCAGTGCTAGAGGTTACGGGGGTTACGAGCAGTACTTC. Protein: CSARGYGGYEQYF.